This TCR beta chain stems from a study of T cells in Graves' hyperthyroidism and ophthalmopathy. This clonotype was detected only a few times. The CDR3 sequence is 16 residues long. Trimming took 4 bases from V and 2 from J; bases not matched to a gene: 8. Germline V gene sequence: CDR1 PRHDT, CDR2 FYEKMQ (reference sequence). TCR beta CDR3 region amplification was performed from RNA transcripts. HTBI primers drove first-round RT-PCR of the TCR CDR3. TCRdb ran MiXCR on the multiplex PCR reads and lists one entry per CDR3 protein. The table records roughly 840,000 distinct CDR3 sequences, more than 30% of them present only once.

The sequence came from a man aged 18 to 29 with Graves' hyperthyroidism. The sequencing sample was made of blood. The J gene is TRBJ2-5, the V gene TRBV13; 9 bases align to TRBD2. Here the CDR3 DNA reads TGTGCCAGCAGCTCCTCCTTTCTAGCGGGGCAAGAGACCCAGTACTTC. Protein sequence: CASSSSFLAGQETQYF.